The clone carrying this T cell receptor beta chain was found once. The data were taken from a study of cytomegalovirus exposure and HLA in healthy donors. This CDR3 spans 14 amino acids. Germline V gene sequence: CDR1 SGHTA, CDR2 FQGNSA. With 5 bases removed from V and 1 base from J, the gap between germline ends came to 9 bases. PCR involved 60 Vbeta and 13 Jbeta primers. TCRdb's copy holds only in-frame clones and misses some; the assay was immunoSEQ multiplex PCR. The data hold around 78,000 clones, with approximately 57% observed a single time. This chain joins TRBV7-2 and TRBJ2-1, with D tentatively TRBD2 (6 bases). Sequencing was done on a sample of PBMCs. The clonotype was recovered from a man in his thirties or forties in good health and CMV-seropositive. The CDR3 coding sequence is TGTGCCAGCAGCATTAGCGGTTCCTACAATGAGCAGTTCTTC. This sequence encodes CASSISGSYNEQFF.